This T cell receptor beta chain was observed in a study of T cell responses to AZD1222 COVID-19 vaccine (dated by TCRdb to about 2021). With respect to the entire study: Because spike-specific TCR depth and breadth did not differ between the two schedules, AZD1222 recipients who got a second dose at roughly 4 weeks were pooled with those who got a second dose at roughly 12 weeks. TCR sequencing covered 233 trial participants: some 210 given two doses of AZD1222 and 26 given two doses of MenACWY control vaccine. Trial participants were enrolled into age subgroups of 18-55, 56-69 and 70-plus years, which contained around 140, 26 and 57 TCR-sequenced participants, respectively.

What the work shows at the level of the full study, not this receptor alone: Spike-specific TCR breadth and depth rose significantly after two AZD1222 doses compared with day 0 and with MenACWY recipients. Because no samples from the day 14 peak response were available, repertoires could be characterized only after the peak T cell response. Epitopes outside the regions mutated in the B.1.351 and B.1.1.7 variants were reportedly recognized by nearly half of the unique spike-specific TCRs. The 56-69-year group was small, and its depth increase did not reach significance, likely because of low power. Conclusions about previously exposed vaccinees are limited because only 6 or 7 AZD1222 recipients were SARS-CoV-2 seropositive at baseline. The vaccine-associated CD4 TCRs covered the entire spike protein, and the dominant responses fell in regions 160-218 and 743-854. Most participants were white British and females outnumbered males, and the authors suggested that clonal diversity may have been underestimated.

Relative to germline, V is 1 base shorter and J is 4 bases shorter, with 11 bases between their ends. From its cysteine to its phenylalanine, the CDR3 spans 15 amino acids. The CDR3 DNA has 45 bases and is translated from base 1. Reading the germline V gene (reference sequence) gives CDR1 SGHKS and CDR2 YYEKEE. The time point label corresponds to: baseline before first vaccination. Vaccinee samples came from UK trials COV001 and COV002, including a single-blind randomized controlled phase 2/3 trial of AZD1222 (ChAdOx1 nCoV-19) in healthy adults. For TCRbeta chain sequencing, PBMC samples were collected from trial participants at day 0 and at day 28 after the second dose. The CDR3 regions of human TCRbeta chains were analyzed by immunosequencing. The study's own analysis went as follows. Repertoire TCRs were checked for matches against a reference library of SARS-CoV-2-specific TCRs that had been generated using the MIRA antigen-specificity platform. Breadth was defined as the fraction of unique TCRs that were SARS-CoV-2-associated. Depth was defined as the fraction of total T cells that were SARS-CoV-2-associated. Using the MIRA data, every spike-specific TCR was mapped to the spike region that the TCR reacted to and assigned to either a CD4 or a CD8 class. Log10-transformed breadth and depth values were compared by one-way ANOVA with Sidak's multiple comparisons tests. TCRdb stores this immuneACCESS table with in-frame sequences only. Part of the clones is absent; in the studies checked, under half of the shortfall reflects unresolved V genes, and no reason is known for the rest. The V and J calls and clone size are taken from that table; D and trimming were inferred from the DNA. The sample table shows 72,000 or so clones, and roughly 90% are seen once. The top ten clonotypes cover about 22% of the sample.

In the case of this clone: Its antigen remains unidentified. No qualities accompany the bases; no much larger clone lies one base away.

This TCR derives from an adult in good health. Rearrangement joined TRBV5-5 to TRBJ1-4; TRBD1 is a weak D gene call, 6 bases matching. This specimen consisted of peripheral blood, obtained on day 0 of AZD1222 vaccination. The nucleotide sequence reads as follows: TGTGCCAGCAGCTTGAGAGGGGGTGATAATGAAAAACTGTTTTTT. It translates as CASSLRGGDNEKLFF.